This T cell receptor beta chain was captured in a study of shared clonotypes between healthy human individuals. General study results and limits: Shared across several donors were around 5% of the naive CD4 clonotypes. Exclusively blood specimens were collected; tissue repertoires likely differ.

CD45RO-negative cells were positively selected for CCR7, leaving out terminally differentiated effector memory CD45RA+ cells. Generated by immunoSEQ multiplex PCR, the TCRdb table keeps only in-frame clones and is missing some. The repertoire consists of approximately 840,000 clones, with about 96% occurring once and the leading ten covering less than 0.25%. The CDR3 is 12 amino acids. The V end was cut by 4 bases, the J end by 3 bases, with 7 bases between. The germline V gene has CDR1 SGHTA and CDR2 FQGNSA. Notes on this clone: Its antigen is as yet unknown. Other DNA sequences in this specimen translate into the identical CDR3.

Sequenced material: naive CD8+ T cells sorted from blood. The receptor comes from a man aged 25-45 years in good health. This rearrangement joins TRBV7-2 to TRBJ2-7; perhaps TRBD1 as D (6 bases). In DNA form, the CDR3 reads TGTGCCAGCAGCTCGACAGGCTACGAGCAGTACTTC. Translated, it gives CASSSTGYEQYF.